The following is a T cell receptor (beta chain) sequence with its context. The V and J ends lost 4 bases and 9 bases, in that order; junction bases with no gene match: 14. In germline, CDR1 is KGHSH, CDR2 LQKENI. This CDR3 region has 18 residues. In the original workflow: Nucleated cell counts were estimated from reference gene primer amplification. Using immunoSEQ multiplex PCR, the repertoire was profiled, and TCRdb retains in-frame clones only, with some absent. D and trimming come from the DNA, and the V and J calls and clone size come from that table. The sample has about 59,000 clones, around four fifths seen once. The data were taken from a study of blood T cell repertoires in COVID-19. Study context: COVID-19 samples, acute and convalescent, were from the United States, Italy and Spain. Sources were T cells, B-cell-depleted T cells, or PBMCs; the material itself was cDNA or gDNA.

The source is a man older than 75 with acute or convalescent COVID-19. The J gene is TRBJ2-2, the V gene TRBV18; TRBD2 matches 13 bases. The specimen sequenced was peripheral blood. CDR3 loop: CASSLTTSGGTGRRELFF. CDR3 sequence (DNA): TGTGCCAGCTCACTGACGACTAGCGGGGGGACCGGCCGGAGGGAGCTGTTTTTT.